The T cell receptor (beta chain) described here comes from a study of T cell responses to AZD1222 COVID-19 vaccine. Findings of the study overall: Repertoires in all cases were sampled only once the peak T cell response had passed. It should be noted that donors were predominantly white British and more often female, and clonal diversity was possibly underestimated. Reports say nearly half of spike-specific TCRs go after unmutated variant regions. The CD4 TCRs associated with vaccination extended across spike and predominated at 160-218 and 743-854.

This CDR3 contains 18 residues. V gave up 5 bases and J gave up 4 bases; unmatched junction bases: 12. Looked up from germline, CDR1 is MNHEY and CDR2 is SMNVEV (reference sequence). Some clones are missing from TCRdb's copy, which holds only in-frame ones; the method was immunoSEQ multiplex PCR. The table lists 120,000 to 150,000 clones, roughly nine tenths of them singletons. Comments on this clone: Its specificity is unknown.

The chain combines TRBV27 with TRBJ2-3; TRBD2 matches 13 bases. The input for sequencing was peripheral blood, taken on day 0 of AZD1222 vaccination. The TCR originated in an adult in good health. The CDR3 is CASSPRLAGGLGADTQYF. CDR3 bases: TGTGCCAGCAGTCCGCGACTAGCGGGAGGATTGGGGGCAGATACGCAGTATTTT.